A selection of T cell receptor beta chains follows, all from one sample in a study of OX40 agonist ivuxolimab in advanced cancers. TCRdb's table, derived via immunoSEQ multiplex PCR, lists solely in-frame clones and lacks some. Counted here are tens of thousands of clones, roughly 80% occurring once; the ten biggest clones make up approximately 6.9%. The source was CD4+ or CD8+ T cells sorted from blood, collected in a trial of the OX40 agonist ivuxolimab. The source is an adult with an advanced solid tumor such as melanoma, head and neck, liver or kidney cancer. CDR3s include the opening cysteine and the closing phenylalanine or tryptophan. The order of the fields is V gene, J gene, CDR3 protein.

V gene: TRBV6-1; J gene: TRBJ2-1; CDR3 protein: CASSEGPGTGTYNEQFF
V gene: TRBV20-1; J gene: TRBJ2-5; CDR3 protein: CSARILETQYF
V gene: TRBV2; J gene: NA; CDR3 protein: CASSAARDAPEQYF
V gene: TRBV7-2; J gene: TRBJ2-2; CDR3 protein: CASSLLAGLNTGELFF
V gene: TRBV14; J gene: TRBJ2-5; CDR3 protein: CASSPPGTKETQYF
V gene: TRBV29-1; J gene: TRBJ1-1; CDR3 protein: CSVRPDRGNTEAFF
V gene: TRBV6-1; J gene: TRBJ1-1; CDR3 protein: CASSGRSNTAFF
V gene: TRBV18; J gene: TRBJ2-7; CDR3 protein: CASSQGQGYEQYF
V gene: TRBV4-1; J gene: NA; CDR3 protein: CASSQPRGGLEQYF
V gene: TRBV10-3; J gene: TRBJ2-1; CDR3 protein: CAIRGSPWGTGKKDNEQFF
V gene: TRBV2; J gene: TRBJ1-1; CDR3 protein: CASAQTEAFF
V gene: TRBV21-1; J gene: TRBJ1-1; CDR3 protein: CASSGQMNTEAFF
V gene: TRBV29-1; J gene: TRBJ1-4; CDR3 protein: CTTHPTNEKLFF
V gene: TRBV30; J gene: NA; CDR3 protein: CAHGTLTYEQYF
V gene: TRBV11-2; J gene: TRBJ2-1; CDR3 protein: CASSLIQGVNEQFF
V gene: TRBV19; J gene: TRBJ2-7; CDR3 protein: CASSRDRAYEQYF
V gene: TRBV2; J gene: TRBJ2-7; CDR3 protein: CASSSRLAGHEQYF
V gene: TRBV2; J gene: TRBJ2-1; CDR3 protein: CASSRSQGAFNEQFF
V gene: TRBV6-6; J gene: TRBJ1-6; CDR3 protein: CASSPRQGDSPLHF
V gene: TRBV9; J gene: TRBJ2-3; CDR3 protein: CASSVLGGADTQYF
V gene: TRBV6-5; J gene: TRBJ1-2; CDR3 protein: CASSTTRTYGYTF
V gene: TRBV6-1; J gene: TRBJ1-5; CDR3 protein: CASRPYSNQPQHF
V gene: TRBV2; J gene: TRBJ1-2; CDR3 protein: CASLWEGGYGYTF
V gene: TRBV30; J gene: TRBJ1-6; CDR3 protein: CAWRSRGLGLLRNSPLHF
V gene: TRBV4-1; J gene: TRBJ2-7; CDR3 protein: CASSPRDGTYEQYF
V gene: TRBV7-2; J gene: TRBJ2-3; CDR3 protein: CASSLEGLPIGQYF
V gene: TRBV12-2; J gene: TRBJ1-1; CDR3 protein: CASRLAPAQNPEAFF
V gene: TRBV19; J gene: TRBJ1-1; CDR3 protein: CASSTLTGGTEAFF
V gene: TRBV6-5; J gene: TRBJ2-7; CDR3 protein: CASSYSISSGEQYF
V gene: TRBV9; J gene: TRBJ1-5; CDR3 protein: CASSVEGSNQPQHF
V gene: TRBV6-5; J gene: TRBJ1-4; CDR3 protein: CASSGAGGEEKLFF
V gene: TRBV10-1; J gene: TRBJ2-1; CDR3 protein: CASSELGTGTNNEQFF
V gene: TRBV5-1; J gene: TRBJ2-7; CDR3 protein: CASSLGTGDYYEQYF
V gene: TRBV18; J gene: TRBJ2-7; CDR3 protein: CASSPPRTSYEQYF
V gene: TRBV5-1; J gene: TRBJ2-3; CDR3 protein: CASSLAATTDTQYF
V gene: TRBV7-8; J gene: TRBJ2-1; CDR3 protein: CASSARGQGDEQFF
V gene: TRBV11-3; J gene: TRBJ1-2; CDR3 protein: CASSRHCGRDRVGGYTF
V gene: TRBV10-3; J gene: TRBJ2-7; CDR3 protein: CAIRDRGLGDEQYF
V gene: TRBV9; J gene: TRBJ1-1; CDR3 protein: CASSAGTRIGEAFF
V gene: TRBV7-9; J gene: TRBJ2-2; CDR3 protein: CASSPLHPSNTGELFF
V gene: TRBV5-5; J gene: TRBJ1-3; CDR3 protein: CASSFADRGAGNTIYF
V gene: TRBV7-9; J gene: TRBJ2-1; CDR3 protein: CASSLEGTSPLYVF